One and the same sample provided the 9 T cell receptor beta chains below, sequenced in a study of response to subunit inactivated influenza vaccine. TCRdb recomputed calls from the RT-PCR reads with MiXCR, one row per CDR3 protein. The sample lists 150,000 to 200,000 distinct CDR3 sequences; about 12% were seen once. These data were also reused for a study on T cells expressing NK-cell markers. That work contributes: 5'RACE template switching with UMIs produced the TCR beta cDNA.

The sequencing here drew on CD8+ T cells sorted from PBMCs, taken 11 to 12 days after vaccination. Receptors were obtained from a man between 45 and 60 years old who received an inactivated influenza vaccine.

The V and J genes are TRBV11-1 and TRBJ1-3; 9 bases map to TRBD1. Germline values: CDR1 SGHAT, CDR2 FQDESV (reference sequence). The CDR3 spans 18 residues. V was clipped by 5 bases and J by 0 bases; unmatched bases: 11. As DNA, the CDR3 is TGTGCCAGCAGCGTCCCGGGACAGGGACCGTACTCTGGAAACACCATATATTTT. Translated, it gives CASSVPGQGPYSGNTIYF.

There are many counts of this clonotype. The chain uses TRBV7-9 and TRBJ1-2; D gene uncertain. CDR1 and CDR2 from the germline V gene are SEHNR and FQNEAQ (reference sequence). CDR3 length: 14 amino acids. Trimming left V 1 base short and J 8 bases short, with 14 bases between. The CDR3 loop reads CASSLEVVEHGYTF. CDR3 nucleotide sequence: TGTGCCAGCAGCTTAGAGGTGGTGGAACACGGCTACACCTTC.

The V and J genes are TRBV4-1 and TRBJ1-3; D is ambiguous. This CDR3 is 14 amino acids long. Germline lookup yields CDR1 MGHRA and CDR2 YSYEKL. Trimming stripped 4 bases from V and 6 bases from J, with 13 bases between. The CDR3 nucleotides read TGCGCCAGCAGCCTCGTAGGGCCCCAAAACACCATATATTTT. Encoded protein: CASSLVGPQNTIYF.

This clonotype was seen a few times. The gene calls are TRBV6-4 and TRBJ2-1; D not certain. V lost 7 bases and J 8 bases, leaving 18 bases between the germline ends. CDR1 is MRHNA and CDR2 is SNTAGT in the germline V gene. The CDR3 contains 14 residues. The chain's CDR3 is CASIEPGFVDEQFF. The DNA of the CDR3 is TGTGCCAGCATTGAGCCCGGTTTTGTCGATGAGCAGTTCTTC.

This clonotype was counted between two and nine times. The chain uses TRBV28 and TRBJ2-7, with D tentatively TRBD2 (6 bases). V was clipped by 3 bases and J by 6 bases, with 12 bases between them. The germline CDR1 and CDR2 sequences are MDHEN and SYDVKM. The CDR3 runs to 13 residues. The CDR3 protein is CASSFGGPFEQYF. CDR3 bases: TGTGCCAGCAGTTTTGGAGGGCCATTCGAGCAGTACTTC.

This clonotype was seen many times. J is TRBJ1-2 and V is TRBV6-5, with no clear D. This CDR3 spans 15 amino acids. Trimming took off 0 bases at V and 3 bases at J, with 11 bases between the two ends. Germline V gene data show CDR1 as MNHEY and CDR2 as SVGAGI. The CDR3 bases are TGTGCCAGCAGTTACTCAGGCGACGGGGACTATGGCTACACCTTC. Protein sequence: CASSYSGDGDYGYTF.

This clonotype was seen more than once but under ten times. The chain has TRBV6-6 and TRBJ2-1; unclear D gene. The CDR3 spans 12 residues. The V gene's germline CDR1 is MNHNY and CDR2 SVGAGI (reference sequence). V lost 7 bases and J 1 base, leaving 5 bases between the germline ends. CDR3 loop: CASMESYNEQFF. CDR3 DNA: TGTGCCAGCATGGAATCCTACAATGAGCAGTTCTTC.

This clonotype was found many times. The J gene is TRBJ1-4, the V gene TRBV7-9; 8 nucleotides align to TRBD1. The trim removed 5 bases at V and 7 bases at J, leaving 9 bases unmatched. The CDR3 sequence is 15 residues long. CDR1 and CDR2 from the germline V gene are SEHNR and FQNEAQ (reference sequence). The chain's CDR3 is CASSLRDRGSEKLFF. The CDR3 coding sequence is TGTGCCAGCAGCCTTCGAGACAGGGGAAGTGAAAAACTGTTTTTT.

This CDR3 reads CASSSRNSNRGQGETQYF. CDR3 sequence (DNA): TGTGCCAGCAGCTCCAGGAACTCAAACAGGGGGCAGGGAGAGACCCAGTACTTC. The chain uses TRBV28 and TRBJ2-5; TRBD1 matches at 9 bases. CDR3 length equals 18 residues. The V and J ends lost 6 bases and 4 bases, in that order; junction bases with no gene match: 18. Germline V CDR1 and CDR2: MDHEN, SYDVKM.